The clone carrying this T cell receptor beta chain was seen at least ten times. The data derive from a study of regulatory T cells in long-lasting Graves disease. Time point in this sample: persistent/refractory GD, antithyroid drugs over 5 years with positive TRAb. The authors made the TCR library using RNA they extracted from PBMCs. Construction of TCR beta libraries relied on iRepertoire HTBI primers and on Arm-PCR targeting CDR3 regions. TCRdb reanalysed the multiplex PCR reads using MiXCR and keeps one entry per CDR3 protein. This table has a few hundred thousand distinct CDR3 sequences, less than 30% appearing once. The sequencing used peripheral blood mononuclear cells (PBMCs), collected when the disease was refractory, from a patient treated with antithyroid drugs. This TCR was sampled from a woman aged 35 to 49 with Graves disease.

The chain's CDR3 is CASSLSAGGPEQFF. CDR3 nucleotide sequence: TGTGCCAGCAGCTTGTCGGCGGGAGGGCCTGAGCAGTTCTTC. The rearrangement joins TRBV11-2 to TRBJ2-1, with 9 bases identical to TRBD2. CDR1 is SGHAT and CDR2 is FQNNGV in the germline V gene. V dropped 3 bases and J dropped 9; count of bases not matched to a gene: 6. The CDR3 is made up of 14 amino acids.